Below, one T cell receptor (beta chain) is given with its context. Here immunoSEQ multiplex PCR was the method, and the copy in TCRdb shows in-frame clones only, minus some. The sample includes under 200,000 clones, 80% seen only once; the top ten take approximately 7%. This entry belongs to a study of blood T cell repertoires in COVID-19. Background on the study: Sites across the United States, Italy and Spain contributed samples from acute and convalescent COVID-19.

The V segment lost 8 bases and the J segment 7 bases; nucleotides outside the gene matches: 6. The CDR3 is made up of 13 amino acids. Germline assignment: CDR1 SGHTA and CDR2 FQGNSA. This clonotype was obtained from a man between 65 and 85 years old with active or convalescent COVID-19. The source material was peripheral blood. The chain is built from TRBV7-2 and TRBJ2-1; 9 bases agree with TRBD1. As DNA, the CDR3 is TGTGCCAGCGCGGGGACAGGGAGTAATGAGCAGTTCTTC. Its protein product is CASAGTGSNEQFF.